This T cell receptor beta chain is from a study of blood T cell repertoires in COVID-19. Across the whole study: T cells, B-cell-depleted T cells, or PBMCs supplied cDNA or gDNA.

V lost 1 base and J lost 6, with 12 bases in between. Germline CDR1 LGHDT, CDR2 YNNKEL (reference sequence). This CDR3 region has 14 residues. The data were produced by immunoSEQ multiplex PCR, yet TCRdb's version contains in-frame clones alone and is incomplete. The table has nearly 65,000 clones, about 86% seen once. This chain joins TRBV3-1 (or the pseudogene TRBV3-2) and TRBJ2-5, with D perhaps matching TRBD1 (5 bases). This receptor was taken from a human donor in a cohort sampled during active COVID-19. Sequencing was done on a sample of peripheral blood. The CDR3 loop is CASSQVMQGQTQYF. The CDR3 DNA reads TGTGCCAGCAGCCAAGTCATGCAGGGCCAGACCCAGTACTTC.